The present T cell receptor beta chain was sequenced within a study of blood T cell repertoires in COVID-19 (dated by TCRdb to about 2020). Study-level background: Samples covering the acute and convalescent phases of COVID-19 were provided by collaborators in the United States, Italy and Spain. The material from the prospective study consisted of cDNA or gDNA derived from T cells, B-cell-depleted T cells, or PBMCs. The sample metadata nearly always contained a de-identified subject ID, COVID-19 status, age in years and sex. The repertoires were released in a freely available public database meant as a resource for research on the immune response to SARS-CoV-2. The samples were drawn from two sources: the first 160 participants of the ongoing ImmuneRACE study, and over 950 subjects contributed by 6 global collaborators. Where HLA class I and class II types were available, the types were taken from metadata supplied by the sample provider, not from assay-based typing. Subjects who had been exposed to COVID-19, were actively infected with it, or had recovered from it provided the deeply sampled blood TCRbeta repertoires that made up the dataset. Results and caveats for the whole study, not just this receptor: The amount of clinical and demographic metadata varied by source and participant and was provided uncurated.

The immunoSEQ Assay, a bias-controlled multiplex PCR, was used to amplify TCRbeta CDR3 regions from genomic DNA. The authors' pipeline ran thus. Nucleated cell counts per sample were estimated from amplification of reference gene primers within the assay. To quantify the absolute abundance of each unique TCRbeta CDR3 rearrangement, sequence reads were collapsed and filtered. For each sample, productive Simpson clonality was calculated as the square root of Simpson's diversity index over productive rearrangements. TCRdb retrieved this table from immuneACCESS and kept in-frame rearrangements only. Not all clones are present; in checked studies, unresolved V genes account for under half, and no reason is known for the remainder. D and trimming were read from the DNA, whereas the V and J calls and clone size are those reported in that table. The sample yields fewer than 200,000 clones; about 83% were counted once. Around 0.88% of the sample belongs to the ten largest clones.

V sheds 4 bases and J sheds 4 bases, leaving 7 bases between their ends. Sequences SGHTA (CDR1) and FQGTGA (CDR2) are obtained from the germline V gene. CDR3 length: 13 amino acids, cysteine to phenylalanine. Only the CDR3 part of the read is kept: 39 bases, read in frame from the first base. As for this clone: What antigen it recognizes has not been identified. Within one base of it there is no much larger clone, and no base qualities were kept.

Another Seattle source contributed samples from volunteer blood donors who had recovered from COVID-19. Whole blood was collected in K2EDTA tubes by collaborating institutions according to the institutions' own protocols. For TCRbeta analysis, collaborators shipped samples as frozen whole blood, isolated PBMCs, or DNA extracted from either of those sample types. The source is a woman younger than 35 who had recovered from COVID-19. Specimen: peripheral blood. The chain is assembled from TRBV7-3 and TRBJ1-4; the D gene cannot be named for sure. The nucleotide sequence reads as follows: TGTGCCAGCAGCTCCAAGCATAATGAAAAACTGTTTTTT. Its protein is CASSSKHNEKLFF.